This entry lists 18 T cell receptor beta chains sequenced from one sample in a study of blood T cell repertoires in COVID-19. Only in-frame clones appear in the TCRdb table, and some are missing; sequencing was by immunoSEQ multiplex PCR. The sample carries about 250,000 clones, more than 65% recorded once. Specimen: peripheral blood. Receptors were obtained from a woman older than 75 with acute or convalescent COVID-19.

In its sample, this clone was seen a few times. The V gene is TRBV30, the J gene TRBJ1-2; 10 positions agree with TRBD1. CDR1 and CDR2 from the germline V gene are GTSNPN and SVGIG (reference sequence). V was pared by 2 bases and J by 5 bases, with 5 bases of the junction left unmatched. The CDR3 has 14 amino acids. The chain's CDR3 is CAWSRDRGVYGYTF. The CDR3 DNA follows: TGTGCCTGGAGTCGGGACAGGGGTGTTTATGGCTACACCTTC.

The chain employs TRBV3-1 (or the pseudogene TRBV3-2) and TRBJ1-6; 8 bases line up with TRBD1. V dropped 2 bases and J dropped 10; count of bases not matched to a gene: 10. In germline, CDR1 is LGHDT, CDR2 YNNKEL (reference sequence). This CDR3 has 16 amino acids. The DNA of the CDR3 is TGTGCCAGCAGCCAACCGACAGGGGCCAACGGATCACCCCTCCACTTT. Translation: CASSQPTGANGSPLHF.

The CDR3 nucleotides are TGTGCCAGCAGCTGGGGACAGGGTAGCGGCTACACCTTC. Its protein is CASSWGQGSGYTF. The chain uses TRBV5-8 and TRBJ1-2; 9 bases match TRBD1. Germline trimming cut 3 bases from V and 8 bases from J; bases unmatched to any gene: 5. The CDR3 extends over 13 amino acids. Germline CDR1 reads SGHTS; CDR2 reads YDEGEE.

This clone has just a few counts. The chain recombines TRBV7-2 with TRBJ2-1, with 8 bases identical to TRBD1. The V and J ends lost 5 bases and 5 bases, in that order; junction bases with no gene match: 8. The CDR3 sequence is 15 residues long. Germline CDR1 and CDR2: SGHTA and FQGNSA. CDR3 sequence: CASSAGDRTNNEQFF. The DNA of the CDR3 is TGTGCCAGCAGCGCCGGGGACAGGACAAACAATGAGCAGTTCTTC. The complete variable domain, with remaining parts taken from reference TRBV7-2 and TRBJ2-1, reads GAGVSQSPSNKVTEKGKDVELRCDPISGHTALYWYRQSLGQGLEFLIYFQGNSAPDKSGLPSDRFSAERTGGSVSTLTIQRTQQEDSAVYLCASSAGDRTNNEQFFGPGTRLTVL.

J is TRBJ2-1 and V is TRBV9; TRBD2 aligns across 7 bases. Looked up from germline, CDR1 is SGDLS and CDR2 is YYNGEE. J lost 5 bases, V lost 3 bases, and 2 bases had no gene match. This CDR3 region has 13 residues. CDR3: CASSALADNEQFF. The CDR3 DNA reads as TGTGCCAGCAGCGCCCTAGCGGACAATGAGCAGTTCTTC.

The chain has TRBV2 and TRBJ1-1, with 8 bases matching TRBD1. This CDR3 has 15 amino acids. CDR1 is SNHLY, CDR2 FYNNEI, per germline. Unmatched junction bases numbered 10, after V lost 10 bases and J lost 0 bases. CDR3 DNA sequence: TGTGCCACCATACCCGGACAGGGACTGAACACTGAAGCTTTCTTT. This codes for CATIPGQGLNTEAFF.

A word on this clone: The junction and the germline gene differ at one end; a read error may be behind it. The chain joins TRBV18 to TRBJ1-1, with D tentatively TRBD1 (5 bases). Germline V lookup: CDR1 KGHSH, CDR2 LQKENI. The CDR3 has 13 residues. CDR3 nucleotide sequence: TGTGCCAGCTCACCAACCGGAGGGCTTGGGGCAAGCTTT. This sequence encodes CASSPTGGLGASF.

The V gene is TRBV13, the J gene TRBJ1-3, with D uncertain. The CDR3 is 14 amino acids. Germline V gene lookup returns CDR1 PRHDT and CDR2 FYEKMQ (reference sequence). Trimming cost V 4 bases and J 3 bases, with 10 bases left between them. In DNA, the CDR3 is TGTGCCAGCAGCTCCCCCCGCGATGGAAACACCATATATTTT. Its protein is CASSSPRDGNTIYF.

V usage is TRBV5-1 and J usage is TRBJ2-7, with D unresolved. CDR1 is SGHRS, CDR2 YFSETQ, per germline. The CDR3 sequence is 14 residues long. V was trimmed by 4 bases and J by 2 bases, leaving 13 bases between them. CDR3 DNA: TGCGCCAGCAGCGGAGAGACGCAAGCCTACGAGCAGTACTTC. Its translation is CASSGETQAYEQYF.

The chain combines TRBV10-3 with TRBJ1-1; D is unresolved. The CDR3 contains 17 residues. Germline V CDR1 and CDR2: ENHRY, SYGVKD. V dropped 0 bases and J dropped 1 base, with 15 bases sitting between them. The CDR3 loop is CAISESSGEVENTEAFF. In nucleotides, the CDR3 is TGTGCCATCAGTGAGTCGAGTGGAGAGGTGGAGAACACTGAAGCTTTCTTT.

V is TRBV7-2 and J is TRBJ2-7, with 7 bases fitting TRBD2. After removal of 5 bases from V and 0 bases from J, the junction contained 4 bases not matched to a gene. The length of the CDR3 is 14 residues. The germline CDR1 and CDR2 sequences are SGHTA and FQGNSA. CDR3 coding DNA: TGTGCCAGCAGCCCAGCGGGATCCTCCTACGAGCAGTACTTC. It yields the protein CASSPAGSSYEQYF.

DNA of the CDR3: TGCGCCAGCAGCTTAGGGACTAGCGGGGGGTATGAGCAGTTCTTC. Its protein product is CASSLGTSGGYEQFF. This sequence joins TRBV5-1 and TRBJ2-1; the match to TRBD2 covers 15 bases. V lost 2 bases to trimming and J lost 8 bases; unmatched junction nucleotides: 2. The CDR3 is 15 residues long. Germline V CDR1 and CDR2: SGHRS, YFSETQ.

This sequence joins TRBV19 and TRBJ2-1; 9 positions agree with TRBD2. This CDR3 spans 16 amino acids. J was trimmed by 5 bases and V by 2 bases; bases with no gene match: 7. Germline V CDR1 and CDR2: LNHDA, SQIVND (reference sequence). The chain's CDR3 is CASSIRTSALNNEQFF. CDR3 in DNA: TGTGCCAGTAGTATAAGGACTAGCGCACTCAACAATGAGCAGTTCTTC.

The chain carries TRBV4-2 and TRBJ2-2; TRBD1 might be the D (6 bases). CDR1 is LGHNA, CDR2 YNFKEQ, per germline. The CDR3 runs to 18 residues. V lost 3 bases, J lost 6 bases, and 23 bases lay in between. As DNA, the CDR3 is TGTGCCAGCAGCCATCAATTTCCGGGACACGGGTATCCCGGGGAGCTGTTTTTT. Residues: CASSHQFPGHGYPGELFF.

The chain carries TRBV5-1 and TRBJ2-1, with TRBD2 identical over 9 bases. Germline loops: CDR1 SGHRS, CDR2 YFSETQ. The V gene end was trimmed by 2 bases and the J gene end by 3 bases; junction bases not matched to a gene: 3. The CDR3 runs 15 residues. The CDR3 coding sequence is TGCGCCAGCAGCTTTGAGCGGGGGGACTACAATGAGCAGTTCTTC. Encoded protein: CASSFERGDYNEQFF.

The DNA for the CDR3 is TGTGCCAGCAGCCAAAATCGAGCAACTAATGAAAAACTGTTTTTT. It specifies CASSQNRATNEKLFF. The chain carries TRBV3-1 (or the pseudogene TRBV3-2) and TRBJ1-4; no reliable D call. The CDR3 sequence is 15 residues long. Trimming took 2 bases from V and 0 from J, leaving 7 bases between them. Germline CDR1 LGHDT, CDR2 YNNKEL (reference sequence).

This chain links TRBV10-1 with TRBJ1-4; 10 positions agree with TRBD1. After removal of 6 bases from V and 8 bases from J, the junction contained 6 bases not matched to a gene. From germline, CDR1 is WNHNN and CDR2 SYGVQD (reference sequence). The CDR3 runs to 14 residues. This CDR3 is CASSLGQGREKLFF. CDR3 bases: TGCGCCAGCAGCCTGGGACAGGGGAGAGAAAAACTGTTTTTT.

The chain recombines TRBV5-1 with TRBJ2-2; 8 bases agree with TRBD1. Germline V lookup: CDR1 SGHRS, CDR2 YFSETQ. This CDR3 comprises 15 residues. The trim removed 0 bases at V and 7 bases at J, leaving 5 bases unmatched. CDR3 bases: TGCGCCAGCAGCTTGGAGCAGGGGGCCGTCGGGGAGCTGTTTTTT. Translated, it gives CASSLEQGAVGELFF.